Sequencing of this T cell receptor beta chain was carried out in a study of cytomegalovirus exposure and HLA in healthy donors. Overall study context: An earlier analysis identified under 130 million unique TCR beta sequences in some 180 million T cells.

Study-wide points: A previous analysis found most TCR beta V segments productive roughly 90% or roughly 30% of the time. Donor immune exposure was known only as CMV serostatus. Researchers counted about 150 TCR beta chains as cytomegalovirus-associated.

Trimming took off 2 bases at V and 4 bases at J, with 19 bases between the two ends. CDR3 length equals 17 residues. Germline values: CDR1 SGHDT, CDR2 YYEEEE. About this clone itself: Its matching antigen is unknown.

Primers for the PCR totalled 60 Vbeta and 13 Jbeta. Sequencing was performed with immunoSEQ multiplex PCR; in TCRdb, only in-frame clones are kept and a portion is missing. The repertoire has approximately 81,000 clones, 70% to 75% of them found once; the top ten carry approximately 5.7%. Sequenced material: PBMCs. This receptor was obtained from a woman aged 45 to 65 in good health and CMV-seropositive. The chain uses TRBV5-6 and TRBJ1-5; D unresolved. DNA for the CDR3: TGTGCCAGCAGCTTATTTTTGTTCAGGTCGAGTAATCAGCCCCAGCATTTT. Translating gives CASSLFLFRSSNQPQHF.